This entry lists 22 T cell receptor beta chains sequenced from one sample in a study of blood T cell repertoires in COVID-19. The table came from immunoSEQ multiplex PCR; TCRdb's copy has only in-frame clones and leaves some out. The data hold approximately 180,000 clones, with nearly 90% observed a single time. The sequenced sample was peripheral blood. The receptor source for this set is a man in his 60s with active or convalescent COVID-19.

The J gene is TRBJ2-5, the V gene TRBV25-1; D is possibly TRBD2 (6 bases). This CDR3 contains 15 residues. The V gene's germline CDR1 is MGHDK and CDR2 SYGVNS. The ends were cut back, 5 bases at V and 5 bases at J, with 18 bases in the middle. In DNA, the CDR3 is TGTGCCAGCAGTCCCCCGCGGGGTGGGAGGGAGACCCAGTACTTC. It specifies CASSPPRGGRETQYF. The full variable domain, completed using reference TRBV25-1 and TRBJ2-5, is EADIYQTPRYLVIGTGKKITLECSQTMGHDKMYWYQQDPGMELHLIHYSYGVNSTEKGDLSSESTVSRIRTEHFPLTLESARPSHTSQYLCASSPPRGGRETQYFGPGTRLLVL.

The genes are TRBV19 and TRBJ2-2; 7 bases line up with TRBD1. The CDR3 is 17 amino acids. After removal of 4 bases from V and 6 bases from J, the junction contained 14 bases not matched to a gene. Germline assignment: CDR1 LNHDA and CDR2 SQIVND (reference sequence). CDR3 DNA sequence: TGTGCCAGTAGTAAGGGGGCAACAGGGAGTGTGGCCGGGGAGCTGTTTTTT. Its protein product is CASSKGATGSVAGELFF. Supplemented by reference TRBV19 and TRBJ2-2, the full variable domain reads DGGITQSPKYLFRKEGQNVTLSCEQNLNHDAMYWYRQDPGQGLRLIYYSQIVNDFQKGDIAEGYSVSREKKESFPLTVTSAQKNPTAFYLCASSKGATGSVAGELFFGEGSRLTVL.

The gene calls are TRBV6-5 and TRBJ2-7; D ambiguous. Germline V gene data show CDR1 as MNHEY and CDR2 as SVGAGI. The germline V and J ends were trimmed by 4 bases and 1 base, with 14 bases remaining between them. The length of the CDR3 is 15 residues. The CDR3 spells CASSFRISRSYEQYF. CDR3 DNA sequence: TGTGCCAGCAGTTTTCGCATATCACGGTCCTACGAGCAGTACTTC.

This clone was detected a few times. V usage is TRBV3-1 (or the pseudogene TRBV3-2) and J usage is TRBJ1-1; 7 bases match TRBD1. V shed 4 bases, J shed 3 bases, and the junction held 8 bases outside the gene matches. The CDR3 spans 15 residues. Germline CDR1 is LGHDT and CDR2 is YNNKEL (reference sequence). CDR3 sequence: CASSLRGSADTEAFF. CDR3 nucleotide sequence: TGTGCCAGCAGCCTCAGGGGGTCCGCGGACACTGAAGCTTTCTTT.

For the CDR3, the DNA is TGTGCCAGCAGCTCTGCGGTAATTCGGGATACGCAGTATTTT. As protein: CASSSAVIRDTQYF. This chain uses TRBV5-5 with TRBJ2-3; no firm D call. Trimming removed 3 bases at V and 6 bases at J, with 14 bases between. The CDR3 is made up of 14 amino acids. Germline loops: CDR1 SGHKS, CDR2 YYEKEE (reference sequence).

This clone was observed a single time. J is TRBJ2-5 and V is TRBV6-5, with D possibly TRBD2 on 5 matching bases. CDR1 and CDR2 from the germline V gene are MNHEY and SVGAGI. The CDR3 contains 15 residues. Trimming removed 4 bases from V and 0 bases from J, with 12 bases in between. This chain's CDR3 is CASSSRAGNQETQYF. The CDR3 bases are TGTGCCAGCAGTTCCCGGGCCGGGAACCAAGAGACCCAGTACTTC.

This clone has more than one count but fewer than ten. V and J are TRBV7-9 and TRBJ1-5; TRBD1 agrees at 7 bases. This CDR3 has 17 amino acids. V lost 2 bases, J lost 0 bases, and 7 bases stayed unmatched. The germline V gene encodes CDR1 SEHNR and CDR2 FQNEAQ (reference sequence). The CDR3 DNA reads TGTGCCAGCAGCTTAAGGGGGCCGGTTTATAGCAATCAGCCCCAGCATTTT. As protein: CASSLRGPVYSNQPQHF.

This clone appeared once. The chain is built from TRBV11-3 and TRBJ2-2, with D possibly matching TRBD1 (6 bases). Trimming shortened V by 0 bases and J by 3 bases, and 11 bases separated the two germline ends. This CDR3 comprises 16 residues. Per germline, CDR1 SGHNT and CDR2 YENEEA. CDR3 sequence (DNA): TGTGCCAGCAGCTTAGATGCAGGGGTCCACACCGGGGAGCTGTTTTTT. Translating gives CASSLDAGVHTGELFF.

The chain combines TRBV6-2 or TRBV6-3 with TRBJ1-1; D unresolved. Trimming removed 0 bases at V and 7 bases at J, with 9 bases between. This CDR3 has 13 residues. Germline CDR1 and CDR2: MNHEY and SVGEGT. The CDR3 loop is CASSYSAGSEAFF. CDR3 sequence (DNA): TGTGCCAGCAGTTACTCGGCGGGCAGTGAAGCTTTCTTT.

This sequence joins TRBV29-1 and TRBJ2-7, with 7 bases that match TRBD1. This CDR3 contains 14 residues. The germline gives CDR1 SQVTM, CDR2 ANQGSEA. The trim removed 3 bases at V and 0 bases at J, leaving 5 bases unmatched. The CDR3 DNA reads TGCAGCGTTGAGGACGACAGGGCCTCCTACGAGCAGTACTTC. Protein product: CSVEDDRASYEQYF.

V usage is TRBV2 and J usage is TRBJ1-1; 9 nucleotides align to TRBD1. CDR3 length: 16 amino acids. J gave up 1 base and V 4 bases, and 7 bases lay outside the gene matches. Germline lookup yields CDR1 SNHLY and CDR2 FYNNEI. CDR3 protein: CASSGPGQGSNTEAFF. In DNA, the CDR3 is TGTGCCAGCAGTGGGCCGGGACAGGGATCGAACACTGAAGCTTTCTTT.

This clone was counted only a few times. The CDR3 region is CASHLAGGNTGELFF. In DNA, the CDR3 is TGCGCCAGCCACCTAGCGGGGGGGAACACCGGGGAGCTGTTTTTT. The chain has TRBV4-1 and TRBJ2-2, with TRBD2 identical over 11 bases. With V trimmed by 8 bases and J by 1 base, 3 bases remained unmatched. In germline, CDR1 is MGHRA, CDR2 YSYEKL. The CDR3 loop spans 15 amino acids.

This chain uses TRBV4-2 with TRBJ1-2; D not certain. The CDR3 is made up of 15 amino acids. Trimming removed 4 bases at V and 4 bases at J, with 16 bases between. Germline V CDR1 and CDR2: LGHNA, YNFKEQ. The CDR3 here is CASSREGEAAYGYTF. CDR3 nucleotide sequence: TGTGCCAGCAGCCGAGAGGGTGAGGCGGCCTATGGCTACACCTTC.

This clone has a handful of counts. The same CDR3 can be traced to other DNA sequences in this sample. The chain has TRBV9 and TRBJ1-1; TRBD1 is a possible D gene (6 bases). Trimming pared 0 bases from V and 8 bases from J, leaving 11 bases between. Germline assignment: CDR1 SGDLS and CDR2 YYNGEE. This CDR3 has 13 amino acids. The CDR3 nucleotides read TGTGCCAGCAGCGTAGAAACCGGGACAGAAGCTTTCTTT. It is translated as CASSVETGTEAFF.

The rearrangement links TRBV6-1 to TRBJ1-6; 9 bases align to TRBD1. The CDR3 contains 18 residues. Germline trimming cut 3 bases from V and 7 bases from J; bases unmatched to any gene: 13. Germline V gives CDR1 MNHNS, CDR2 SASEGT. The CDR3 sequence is CASSDHLPGQGGNSPLHF. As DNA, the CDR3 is TGTGCCAGCAGTGACCACCTGCCGGGACAGGGAGGGAATTCACCCCTCCACTTT.

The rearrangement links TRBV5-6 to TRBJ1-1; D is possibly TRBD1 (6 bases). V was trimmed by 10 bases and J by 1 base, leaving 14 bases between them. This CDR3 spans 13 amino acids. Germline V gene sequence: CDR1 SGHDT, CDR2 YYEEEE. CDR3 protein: CAGEKQGNTEAFF. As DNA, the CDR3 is TGTGCCGGTGAAAAACAGGGGAACACTGAAGCTTTCTTT.

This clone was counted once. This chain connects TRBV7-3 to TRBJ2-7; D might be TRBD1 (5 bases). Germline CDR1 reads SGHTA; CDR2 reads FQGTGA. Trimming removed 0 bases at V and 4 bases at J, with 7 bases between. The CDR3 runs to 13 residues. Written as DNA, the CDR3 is TGTGCCAGCAGCTTAACCAAGGGGTACGAGCAGTACTTC. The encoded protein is CASSLTKGYEQYF.

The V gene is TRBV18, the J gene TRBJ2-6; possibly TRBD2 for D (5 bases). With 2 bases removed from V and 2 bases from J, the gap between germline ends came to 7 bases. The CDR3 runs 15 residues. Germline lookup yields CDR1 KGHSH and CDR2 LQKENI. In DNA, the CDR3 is TGTGCCAGCTCACCAGGAGGAACTGGGGCCAACGTCCTGACTTTC. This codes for CASSPGGTGANVLTF.

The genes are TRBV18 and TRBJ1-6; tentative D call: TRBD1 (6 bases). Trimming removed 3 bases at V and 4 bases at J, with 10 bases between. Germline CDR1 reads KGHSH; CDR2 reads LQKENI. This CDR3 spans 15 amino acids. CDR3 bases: TGTGCCAGCTCACCGGCAGGGGATTATAATTCACCCCTCCACTTT. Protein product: CASSPAGDYNSPLHF.

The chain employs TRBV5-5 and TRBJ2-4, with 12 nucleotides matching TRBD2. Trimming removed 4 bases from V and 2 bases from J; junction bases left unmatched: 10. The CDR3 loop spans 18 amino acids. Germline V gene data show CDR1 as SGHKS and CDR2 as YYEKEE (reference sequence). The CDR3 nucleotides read TGTGCCAGCAGCCCAAAATTACTAGCGGGGGGCACCAAAAACATTCAGTACTTC. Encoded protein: CASSPKLLAGGTKNIQYF.

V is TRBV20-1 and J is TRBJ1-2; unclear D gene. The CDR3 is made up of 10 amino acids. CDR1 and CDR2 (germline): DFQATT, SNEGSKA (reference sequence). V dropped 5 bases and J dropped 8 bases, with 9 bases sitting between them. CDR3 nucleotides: TGCAGTGCTTACAAGTCCGGCTACACCTTC. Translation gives CSAYKSGYTF.

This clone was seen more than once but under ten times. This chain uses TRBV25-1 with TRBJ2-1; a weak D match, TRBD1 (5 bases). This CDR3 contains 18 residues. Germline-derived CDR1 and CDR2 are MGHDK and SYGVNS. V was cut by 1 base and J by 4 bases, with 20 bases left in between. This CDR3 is CASSESITRTKGYNEQFF. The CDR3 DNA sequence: TGTGCCAGCAGTGAATCGATCACGCGGACCAAGGGGTACAATGAGCAGTTCTTC. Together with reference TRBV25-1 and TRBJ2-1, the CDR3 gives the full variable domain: EADIYQTPRYLVIGTGKKITLECSQTMGHDKMYWYQQDPGMELHLIHYSYGVNSTEKGDLSSESTVSRIRTEHFPLTLESARPSHTSQYLCASSESITRTKGYNEQFFGPGTRLTVL.